This entry lists 25 T cell receptor beta chains sequenced from one sample in a study of PD-L1 blockade in urothelial cancer. Measured with immunoSEQ multiplex PCR; TCRdb has only the in-frame clones, and not every one. Of 70,000 or so clones listed, almost 90% are singletons. Stated time point: pretreatment peripheral blood. The sample was PBMCs, taken around atezolizumab (anti-PD-L1) treatment. All receptors come from a man in his 70s with urothelial cancer.

The J gene is TRBJ1-1, the V gene TRBV6-1; no definite D call. The CDR3 length is 14 residues. The ends were cut back, 7 bases at V and 0 bases at J, with 12 bases in the middle. Germline V gene lookup returns CDR1 MNHNS and CDR2 SASEGT. CDR3 in DNA: TGTGCCAGCATTCTACATAGCATGAACACTGAAGCTTTCTTT. Amino acid sequence: CASILHSMNTEAFF.

This sequence joins TRBV28 and TRBJ2-1; tentatively, D is TRBD2 (6 bases). CDR1 is MDHEN and CDR2 is SYDVKM in the germline V gene. Between the trimmed V and J ends, which lost 5 bases and 3 bases, there was a span of 11 bases. The CDR3 runs to 14 residues. The DNA of the CDR3 is TGTGCCAGCAGTGTAGCGGAGAACTACAATGAGCAGTTCTTC. It encodes CASSVAENYNEQFF.

The chain couples TRBV25-1 to TRBJ1-4; TRBD1 aligns across 7 bases. The trim removed 6 bases at V and 12 bases at J, leaving 7 bases unmatched. The germline V gene encodes CDR1 MGHDK and CDR2 SYGVNS. This CDR3 has 12 residues. CDR3 residues: CASSTTGFELFF. For the CDR3, the DNA is TGTGCCAGCAGCACGACAGGGTTTGAACTGTTTTTT.

This sequence joins TRBV27 and TRBJ2-7, with a weak D call TRBD1 (5 bases). The V end lost 2 bases, the J end lost 3 bases, and 17 bases lay between the germline ends. The CDR3 runs to 16 residues. Germline loops: CDR1 MNHEY, CDR2 SMNVEV (reference sequence). As DNA, the CDR3 is TGTGCCAGCAGTTTAGGCCCCCTGGCAGGGAACTACGAGCAGTACTTC. Encoded protein: CASSLGPLAGNYEQYF.

The J gene is TRBJ2-1, the V gene TRBV6-1, with TRBD2 matching 13 bases. The V gene end was trimmed by 8 bases and the J gene end by 9 bases; junction bases not matched to a gene: 7. The CDR3 has 14 amino acids. The V gene's germline CDR1 is MNHNS and CDR2 SASEGT. CDR3 residues: CASALAGGLAEQFF. The CDR3 DNA follows: TGTGCCAGCGCACTAGCGGGAGGGTTAGCTGAGCAGTTCTTC.

The V and J genes are TRBV19 and TRBJ2-5, with D uncertain. Germline V CDR1 and CDR2: LNHDA, SQIVND (reference sequence). V shed 1 base and J shed 2 bases, with 11 bases lying between them. The CDR3 spans 15 residues. The CDR3 DNA reads as TGTGCCAGTAGTATAGCGGCGGATATACAAGAGACCCAGTACTTC. Its protein product is CASSIAADIQETQYF.

This clone has just one count. As DNA, the CDR3 is TGTGCCAGCACGGTCAGGGCGACCCAAGAGACCCAGTACTTC. Protein: CASTVRATQETQYF. The rearrangement links TRBV2 to TRBJ2-5; a weak D match, TRBD1 (5 bases). Germline V gene sequence: CDR1 SNHLY, CDR2 FYNNEI. The V end was cut by 7 bases, the J end by 1 base, with 13 bases between. The CDR3 is made up of 14 amino acids.

The CDR3 spells CASSLNGQGAGYEQYF. The CDR3 bases are TGTGCCAGCAGTTTAAATGGACAGGGGGCGGGTTACGAGCAGTACTTC. This chain joins TRBV28 and TRBJ2-7; 11 nucleotides match TRBD1. Germline assignment: CDR1 MDHEN and CDR2 SYDVKM. The V segment lost 2 bases and the J segment 4 bases; nucleotides outside the gene matches: 7. This CDR3 has 16 amino acids.

The J gene is TRBJ2-2, the V gene TRBV9; 7 bases align to TRBD2. The CDR3 sequence is 14 residues long. The germline V gene encodes CDR1 SGDLS and CDR2 YYNGEE. The trim removed 1 base at V and 4 bases at J, leaving 1 base unmatched. CDR3 loop: CASSVSGTTGELFF. CDR3 nucleotides: TGTGCCAGCAGCGTAAGCGGGACCACCGGGGAGCTGTTTTTT.

The J gene is TRBJ1-5, the V gene TRBV11-2; TRBD1 matches at 8 bases. V shed 2 bases and J 6 bases; nucleotides not matched to a gene: 0. The CDR3 has 13 residues. Germline lookup yields CDR1 SGHAT and CDR2 FQNNGV. CDR3 loop: CASSLQGAQPQHF. The CDR3 bases are TGTGCCAGCAGCTTACAGGGGGCTCAGCCCCAGCATTTT.

V gene TRBV30 combines with J gene TRBJ2-3, with a weak D call TRBD2 (6 bases). Trimming took off 3 bases at V and 0 bases at J, with 16 bases between the two ends. The CDR3 loop spans 16 amino acids. Germline V gene sequence: CDR1 GTSNPN, CDR2 SVGIG (reference sequence). The CDR3 region has the DNA TGTGCCTGGAGGGGGAGGCTTGGGGCTAGCACAGATACGCAGTATTTT. Amino acids: CAWRGRLGASTDTQYF.

The chain carries TRBV5-4 and TRBJ2-2, with D possibly being TRBD2 (5 bases). V lost 0 bases and J 2 bases, leaving 14 bases between the germline ends. This CDR3 comprises 17 residues. Germline V gene data show CDR1 as SGHNT and CDR2 as YYREEE (reference sequence). For the CDR3, the DNA is TGTGCCAGCAGCTTGGGAGGACTGGGAGTAAACACCGGGGAGCTGTTTTTT. Protein product: CASSLGGLGVNTGELFF.

The CDR3 is CASSQPGQGSTGELFF. CDR3 in DNA: TGTGCCAGCAGCCAGCCGGGACAGGGCAGTACCGGGGAGCTGTTTTTT. The chain uses TRBV14 and TRBJ2-2; 9 nucleotides agree with TRBD1. V gave up 3 bases and J gave up 5 bases; unmatched junction bases: 7. Germline lookup yields CDR1 SGHDN and CDR2 FVKESK. This CDR3 contains 16 residues.

The chain has TRBV28 and TRBJ2-7; TRBD2 matches 7 bases. The CDR3 extends over 15 amino acids. The V segment lost 4 bases and the J segment 6 bases; nucleotides outside the gene matches: 12. Germline CDR1 and CDR2: MDHEN and SYDVKM. CDR3 in DNA: TGTGCCAGCAGTTCCGCTAGCGGCCTTGGGGGCGAGCAGTACTTC. Amino acid sequence: CASSSASGLGGEQYF.

The chain recombines TRBV6-5 with TRBJ2-7; 7 bases are shared with TRBD1. The germline V gene encodes CDR1 MNHEY and CDR2 SVGAGI. There are 13 residues in the CDR3. The junction had 4 bases not matched to a gene; V was cut back by 1 base and J by 7 bases. The CDR3 spells CASSYLQGSEQYF. The CDR3 bases are TGTGCCAGCAGTTACTTACAGGGGTCGGAGCAGTACTTC.

The chain employs TRBV19 and TRBJ1-2, with 7 bases aligning to TRBD1. CDR1 is LNHDA, CDR2 SQIVND, per germline (reference sequence). CDR3 length: 14 residues. With 3 bases clipped from V and 8 bases from J, the junction kept 9 bases outside the gene matches. DNA of the CDR3: TGTGCCAGTAGTATGGAGGGGACAGTGGGAGGCTACACCTTC. This encodes CASSMEGTVGGYTF.

This chain uses TRBV18 with TRBJ2-6; 7 positions match TRBD1. The germline gives CDR1 KGHSH, CDR2 LQKENI. V dropped 3 bases and J dropped 4; count of bases not matched to a gene: 9. CDR3 length: 17 amino acids. The CDR3 region is CASSPLPQGTGANVLTF. Written as DNA, the CDR3 is TGTGCCAGCTCACCGCTCCCACAGGGGACCGGGGCCAACGTCCTGACTTTC.

The rearrangement uses TRBV5-4 and TRBJ1-2; tentative D call: TRBD1 (5 bases). The V gene lost 1 base and the J gene lost 3 bases, with 7 bases spanning the gap. Germline assignment: CDR1 SGHNT and CDR2 YYREEE (reference sequence). The CDR3 runs 13 residues. Here the CDR3 reads CASSLRGYYGYTF. CDR3 DNA sequence: TGTGCCAGCAGCTTGAGGGGATACTATGGCTACACCTTC.

The chain uses TRBV11-2 and TRBJ2-6; 9 bases are a match to TRBD1. V trimming: 5 bases; J trimming: 1 base; junction bases outside the gene matches: 6. The germline V gene has CDR1 SGHAT and CDR2 FQNNGV. The CDR3 runs 17 residues. In DNA form, the CDR3 reads TGTGCCAGCAGCCCCAGGGACAGGGTGTCTGGGGCCAACGTCCTGACTTTC. It yields the protein CASSPRDRVSGANVLTF.

The chain uses TRBV5-1 and TRBJ2-2; no clear D gene. The CDR3 totals 15 residues. Trimming left V 1 base short and J 0 bases short, with 7 bases between. From germline, CDR1 is SGHRS and CDR2 YFSETQ. The CDR3: CASSLFGPNTGELFF. CDR3 nucleotide sequence: TGCGCCAGCAGCTTGTTTGGCCCGAACACCGGGGAGCTGTTTTTT.

The J gene is TRBJ2-7, the V gene TRBV5-1; TRBD2 agrees at 12 bases. Germline V gene sequence: CDR1 SGHRS, CDR2 YFSETQ. This CDR3 is built from 17 residues. The V and J ends lost 0 bases and 7 bases, in that order; junction bases with no gene match: 11. The CDR3 DNA is TGCGCCAGCAGCTTGGTCCCAAGACTAGCGGGAGAAAGAGAGCAGTACTTC. This gives the protein CASSLVPRLAGEREQYF.

This sequence joins TRBV2 and TRBJ2-7; no clear D. Trimming took 6 bases from V and 2 from J, leaving 5 bases between them. Germline CDR1 reads SNHLY; CDR2 reads FYNNEI. The length of the CDR3 is 11 residues. In DNA, the CDR3 is TGTGCCAGCAGGGGCGCCTACGAGCAGTACTTC. Its translation: CASRGAYEQYF. The full variable domain, rest sourced from reference TRBV2 and TRBJ2-7, is EPEVTQTPSHQVTQMGQEVILRCVPISNHLYFYWYRQILGQKVEFLVSFYNNEISEKSEIFDDQFSVERPDGSNFTLKIRSTKLEDSAMYFCASRGAYEQYFGPGTRLTVT.

The chain uses TRBV2 and TRBJ2-7, with D possibly TRBD2 on 7 matching bases. CDR1 and CDR2 (germline): SNHLY, FYNNEI. V dropped 1 base and J dropped 2 bases, with 9 bases sitting between them. The CDR3 extends over 14 amino acids. The CDR3 loop is CASSEDGGPYEQYF. The CDR3 nucleotides are TGTGCCAGCAGTGAAGACGGGGGGCCCTACGAGCAGTACTTC.

The genes are TRBV29-1 and TRBJ2-1; 10 positions match TRBD2. The CDR3 loop spans 15 amino acids. Germline loops: CDR1 SQVTM, CDR2 ANQGSEA. In nucleotides, the CDR3 is TGCATCGTAAAGCGGGGGGCTAGCGGGAGAAATGAGCAGTTCTTC. It codes for CIVKRGASGRNEQFF.

This clone was counted only a few times. The rearrangement uses TRBV6-6 and TRBJ1-2; D not resolved. Trimming cost V 8 bases and J 2 bases, with 12 bases left between them. This CDR3 has 13 residues. The V gene's germline CDR1 is MNHNY and CDR2 SVGAGI (reference sequence). CDR3 in amino acids: CASQEGNNYGYTF. As DNA, the CDR3 is TGTGCCAGCCAAGAGGGAAACAACTATGGCTACACCTTC.